This T cell receptor beta chain is drawn from a study of response to subunit inactivated influenza vaccine. MiXCR was run by TCRdb on the RT-PCR reads, yielding one entry per CDR3 protein. The top ten hold around 10% of the sample, which has 530,000 or so distinct CDR3 sequences, 14% seen once. This clonotype was counted many times. Here the sequenced sample was PBMCs from blood, taken 12 days after vaccination. The receptor comes from a man over 45 who received an inactivated influenza vaccine.

The DNA for the CDR3 is TGTGCCAGCAGCTTAGGCGGGGGCCCGGGCGATACGCAGTATTTT. As protein: CASSLGGGPGDTQYF. The V call is TRBV7-2, the J call TRBJ2-3; D may be TRBD2 (7 bases). The CDR3 sequence is 15 residues long. Germline loops: CDR1 SGHTA, CDR2 FQGNSA. V gave up 1 base and J gave up 6 bases, with 14 bases separating them.